These T cell receptor beta chains were read from a single sample in a study of T cell responses to AZD1222 COVID-19 vaccine. The assay was immunoSEQ multiplex PCR, and TCRdb's table has in-frame clones only and misses some. The sample contains about 130,000 clones, around 92% of which appear only once. Material: peripheral blood, obtained on day 0 of AZD1222 vaccination. Receptor source: an adult in good health. CDR3s leave out the opening cysteine and the closing phenylalanine or tryptophan. A D gene is named only where the DNA matches it firmly.

v_gene | d_gene | CDR3aa
TRBV7-9 | . | ASSAEPRTGGYT
TRBV5-4 | . | ASSLQGGDTQY
TRBV2 | . | ASMSANEQF
TRBV19 | . | ASSPSGPINQPQH
TRBV18 | TRBD2 | ASSPRPTSGGAIETQY
TRBV12-5 | TRBD2 | ASGWTTSGGYNEQF
TRBV19 | . | ASSAQGSNSPLH
TRBV5-6 | . | ASSLKGEKLF
TRBV29-1 | TRBD1 | SVEDPGQGIYGYT
TRBV6-5 | . | ASSYQGRGSPLH
TRBV5-1 | TRBD1 | ASSSTGYGYGYT
TRBV19 | . | ASRGQFFTDTQY
TRBV5-4 | . | ASSLAPGAREKLF
TRBV27 | TRBD1 | ASSSIRDRDGYT
TRBV4-2 | TRBD1 | ASSQPRQGPY
TRBV7-6 | TRBD2 | ASSGIRTSAYEQY
TRBV7-2 | TRBD2 | ASSPLAGGPVQY
TRBV7-2 | . | ASSLAVANYGYT
TRBV19 | . | ASRSMSRGVSQPQH
TRBV9 | TRBD1 | ASSEGQRGYNSPLH
TRBV19 | . | ASSMNGDVTEAF
TRBV9 | . | ASTRGAATSTDTQY
TRBV2 | TRBD2 | ASSASGGTYNEQF
TRBV7-6 | . | ASSLVGESYEQY
TRBV9 | TRBD1 | ASSPRTGSLNTEAF